The 25 T cell receptor beta chains reported below all come from one sample, sequenced in a study of Ad26.COV2.S vaccination and SARS-CoV-2 variants. Sequencing was performed with immunoSEQ multiplex PCR; in TCRdb, only in-frame clones are kept and a portion is missing. In the table there are roughly 510,000 clones, 70% to 90% of which are singletons. The treatment was: approximately 18 received Ad26.COV2.S at low or high dose, single or two shots; five or six received placebo; per-sample allocation not given. Day 63 following the first vaccine or placebo injection was when the samples were taken. The sample was peripheral blood, taken in a trial of Ad26.COV2.S vaccine versus placebo. The source is a person aged 18-65 years who received the Ad26.COV2.S COVID-19 vaccine or a placebo.

This chain uses TRBV24-1 with TRBJ1-2; the D is unclear. Looked up from germline, CDR1 is KGHDR and CDR2 is SFDVKD. The CDR3 spans 13 residues. Trimming removed 4 bases from V and 6 bases from J, with 11 bases in between. For the CDR3, the DNA is TGTGCCACCAGTGAGAGGCCAGAGCATGGCTACACCTTC. Residues: CATSERPEHGYTF.

V is TRBV19 and J is TRBJ1-5, with 8 bases aligning to TRBD1. The germline V gene has CDR1 LNHDA and CDR2 SQIVND (reference sequence). The CDR3 consists of 17 residues. Trimming cost V 4 bases and J 4 bases; bases outside gene matches: 12. The CDR3 bases are TGTGCCAGTAGTAGCACCCTGGACAGGGTGGTGAATCAGCCCCAGCATTTT. Its protein is CASSSTLDRVVNQPQHF.

V usage is TRBV27 and J usage is TRBJ2-6; D call uncertain. The V and J ends lost 5 bases and 0 bases respectively, with 8 bases between them. Per the germline V gene, CDR1 is MNHEY and CDR2 is SMNVEV (reference sequence). This CDR3 spans 15 amino acids. The CDR3 reads CASSPYDSGANVLTF. CDR3 sequence (DNA): TGTGCCAGCAGTCCTTACGACTCTGGGGCCAACGTCCTGACTTTC.

The rearrangement links TRBV30 to TRBJ1-5, with D perhaps TRBD1 (6 bases). V was pared by 2 bases and J by 2 bases, with 16 bases between. From germline, CDR1 is GTSNPN and CDR2 SVGIG (reference sequence). The CDR3 has 16 amino acids. CDR3 coding DNA: TGTGCCTGGAGTCGACTGGGGGGCGGGGGCAATCAGCCCCAGCATTTT. Translated: CAWSRLGGGGNQPQHF.

This clone came up once. The chain is built from TRBV27 and TRBJ2-7; weak D call: TRBD1 (5 bases). The length of the CDR3 is 15 residues. The V gene lost 5 bases and the J gene lost 2 bases, with 16 bases spanning the gap. CDR1 is MNHEY and CDR2 is SMNVEV in the germline V gene (reference sequence). Written as DNA, the CDR3 is TGTGCCAGCAGTCCCCTGGGGCATTCACCCTACGAGCAGTACTTC. Residues: CASSPLGHSPYEQYF.

Of note for this clone: An end of the junction does not agree with germline; a read error may underlie this. This sequence joins TRBV19 and TRBJ2-3; 9 positions match TRBD2. From germline, CDR1 is LNHDA and CDR2 SQIVND (reference sequence). The CDR3 is 15 residues long. CDR3 protein: CASRVAGGPTGTQYF. The CDR3 nucleotides read TGTGCCAGTAGGGTGGCGGGAGGGCCAACAGGTACGCAGTATTTT.

The chain carries TRBV10-3 and TRBJ2-3; weak D call: TRBD2 (5 bases). The CDR3 spans 16 residues. V shed 4 bases and J shed 0 bases, with 14 bases lying between them. Looked up from germline, CDR1 is ENHRY and CDR2 is SYGVKD. In nucleotides, the CDR3 is TGTGCCATCAGTGTTCGGGGATTTAATAGCACAGATACGCAGTATTTT. It yields the protein CAISVRGFNSTDTQYF.

The V call is TRBV19, the J call TRBJ1-5; 7 bases match TRBD1. Germline V gives CDR1 LNHDA, CDR2 SQIVND (reference sequence). The CDR3 is 18 amino acids. Germline trimming cut 4 bases from V and 2 bases from J; bases unmatched to any gene: 14. The CDR3 DNA follows: TGTGCCAGTAGTAGCTGGGAGACAGGGAAAGGGGGCAATCAGCCCCAGCATTTT. Protein: CASSSWETGKGGNQPQHF.

The table lists this clone with a count of one. This sequence joins TRBV5-6 and TRBJ2-1; D might be TRBD2 (5 bases). V lost 0 bases and J 7 bases, leaving 17 bases between the germline ends. Germline lookup yields CDR1 SGHDT and CDR2 YYEEEE. CDR3 size: 16 residues. The CDR3 sequence: CASSLGAGSRTNEQFF. The CDR3 DNA sequence: TGTGCCAGCAGCTTGGGTGCGGGCAGCAGAACGAATGAGCAGTTCTTC.

The chain has TRBV28 and TRBJ2-7; 9 bases are a match to TRBD1. V dropped 6 bases and J dropped 3; count of bases not matched to a gene: 9. The CDR3 is made up of 15 amino acids. Germline lookup yields CDR1 MDHEN and CDR2 SYDVKM. DNA for the CDR3: TGTGCCAGCAGACCAGCACAGGGGGCTGGCTACGAGCAGTACTTC. As protein: CASRPAQGAGYEQYF.

V is TRBV6-2 or TRBV6-3 and J is TRBJ1-5, with a possible D match to TRBD1 (5 bases). The V end lost 4 bases, the J end lost 5 bases, and 9 bases lay between the germline ends. Per the germline V gene, CDR1 is MNHEY and CDR2 is SVGEGT. The CDR3 sequence is 13 residues long. The CDR3 protein is CASSWGSYQPQHF. The CDR3 DNA sequence: TGTGCCAGCAGTTGGGGGAGCTATCAGCCCCAGCATTTT.

This clone was seen a single time. This sequence joins TRBV28 and TRBJ1-2; the match to TRBD1 covers 8 bases. Germline-derived CDR1 and CDR2 are MDHEN and SYDVKM. Trimming took 6 bases from V and 6 from J; bases not matched to a gene: 6. The CDR3 is 13 residues long. CDR3 sequence reads: CASRDNRGDGYTF. CDR3 nucleotide sequence: TGTGCCAGCAGGGACAACAGGGGGGATGGCTACACCTTC.

The CDR3 nucleotides are TGTGCCTGGAGTACTCCGGGACTAGCGGGATTGGGTTCCTACAATGAGCAGTTCTTC. Translated: CAWSTPGLAGLGSYNEQFF. V is TRBV30 and J is TRBJ2-1; 13 bases are a match to TRBD2. The CDR3 extends over 19 amino acids. Germline assignment: CDR1 GTSNPN and CDR2 SVGIG (reference sequence). V shed 2 bases and J 1 base; nucleotides not matched to a gene: 11.

V gene TRBV7-2 combines with J gene TRBJ1-1; TRBD1 agrees at 7 bases. Germline V gene lookup returns CDR1 SGHTA and CDR2 FQGNSA. Trimming cost V 3 bases and J 0 bases; bases outside gene matches: 1. The CDR3 is made up of 14 amino acids. CDR3 nucleotides: TGTGCCAGCAGCTTGGACAGGATGAACACTGAAGCTTTCTTT. Protein: CASSLDRMNTEAFF.

The chain carries TRBV7-2 and TRBJ2-7, with unresolved D. Germline CDR1 reads SGHTA; CDR2 reads FQGNSA. V was cut by 5 bases and J by 2 bases, with 10 bases left in between. This CDR3 has 13 residues. The CDR3 here is CASSPGFTYEQYF. CDR3 DNA: TGTGCCAGCAGCCCTGGATTTACCTACGAGCAGTACTTC.

The DNA of the CDR3 is TGTGCCAGCAGCTTACCCCGGCAGGCCTATGGCTACACCTTC. This gives the protein CASSLPRQAYGYTF. This sequence joins TRBV7-2 and TRBJ1-2; D is undetermined. The CDR3 sequence is 14 residues long. The V gene lost 2 bases and the J gene lost 4 bases, with 11 bases spanning the gap. The germline CDR1 and CDR2 sequences are SGHTA and FQGNSA.

The genes are TRBV6-5 and TRBJ2-5; D is perhaps TRBD2 (6 bases). V was cut by 5 bases and J by 5 bases, with 12 bases left in between. Per the germline V gene, CDR1 is MNHEY and CDR2 is SVGAGI. This CDR3 comprises 13 residues. The CDR3 protein is CASSRLGLETQYF. The CDR3 DNA sequence: TGTGCCAGCAGTCGACTAGGTCTGGAGACCCAGTACTTC.

V and J are TRBV19 and TRBJ1-3, with TRBD1 as a possible D gene (6 bases). The V gene's germline CDR1 is LNHDA and CDR2 SQIVND (reference sequence). The V end was cut by 3 bases, the J end by 0 bases, with 18 bases between. The CDR3 sequence is 18 residues long. The CDR3 is CASSIYNRAAVSGNTIYF. CDR3 in DNA: TGTGCCAGTAGTATCTATAACAGGGCTGCTGTCTCTGGAAACACCATATATTTT.

This clone was seen a few times. J is TRBJ2-7 and V is TRBV5-4; unclear D gene. This CDR3 contains 15 residues. CDR1 and CDR2 (germline): SGHNT, YYREEE (reference sequence). Between the trimmed V and J ends, which lost 3 bases and 0 bases, there was a span of 13 bases. DNA of the CDR3: TGTGCCAGCAGCTCCGACGTATGGGACTCCTACGAGCAGTACTTC. Amino acid sequence: CASSSDVWDSYEQYF.

This chain connects TRBV5-4 to TRBJ1-1; D not resolved. Germline-derived CDR1 and CDR2 are SGHNT and YYREEE (reference sequence). This CDR3 comprises 11 residues. V lost 1 base, J lost 2 bases, and 0 bases lay in between. CDR3 loop: CASSLNTEAFF. The CDR3 DNA sequence: TGTGCCAGCAGCTTGAACACTGAAGCTTTCTTT.

V usage is TRBV6-6 and J usage is TRBJ2-7, with 7 bases aligning to TRBD1. There are 14 residues in the CDR3. After removal of 10 bases from V and 0 bases from J, the junction contained 9 bases not matched to a gene. Per germline, CDR1 MNHNY and CDR2 SVGAGI (reference sequence). This CDR3 reads CATRGSVSSYEQYF. CDR3 in DNA: TGTGCCACCAGGGGGTCGGTCAGCTCCTACGAGCAGTACTTC.

The gene calls are TRBV28 and TRBJ2-7; TRBD1 agrees at 10 bases. V shed 3 bases and J 6 bases; nucleotides not matched to a gene: 5. Germline CDR1 is MDHEN and CDR2 is SYDVKM. The CDR3 length is 14 residues. The CDR3 reads CASSLLGQGSEQYF. CDR3 sequence (DNA): TGTGCCAGCAGTTTGTTGGGACAGGGGAGCGAGCAGTACTTC.

This clone was detected only once. This chain connects TRBV19 to TRBJ1-1, with TRBD1 matching 7 bases. This CDR3 is built from 13 residues. J lost 9 bases, V lost 0 bases, and 4 bases had no gene match. Germline CDR1 and CDR2: LNHDA and SQIVND (reference sequence). CDR3 residues: CASSIDRTGKAFF. The CDR3 region has the DNA TGTGCCAGTAGTATAGATCGGACAGGTAAAGCTTTCTTT.

This sequence joins TRBV4-3 and TRBJ2-5; 12 nucleotides match TRBD2. Germline V gives CDR1 LGHNA, CDR2 YSLEER. The CDR3 extends over 15 amino acids. V shed 0 bases and J 9 bases; nucleotides not matched to a gene: 5. The CDR3 DNA sequence: TGCGCCAGCAGCCAAGATCTGACTAGCGGGAGTCCCCAGTACTTC. Protein: CASSQDLTSGSPQYF.

This clone was detected only once. This chain joins TRBV4-1 and TRBJ1-2, with 7 bases that match TRBD1. The CDR3 runs to 14 residues. Trimming at V came to 2 bases and at J to 2 bases, leaving 2 bases not matched to a gene. Germline V lookup: CDR1 MGHRA, CDR2 YSYEKL. The CDR3 loop reads CASSQMTGNYGYTF. DNA of the CDR3: TGCGCCAGCAGCCAAATGACAGGGAACTATGGCTACACCTTC.